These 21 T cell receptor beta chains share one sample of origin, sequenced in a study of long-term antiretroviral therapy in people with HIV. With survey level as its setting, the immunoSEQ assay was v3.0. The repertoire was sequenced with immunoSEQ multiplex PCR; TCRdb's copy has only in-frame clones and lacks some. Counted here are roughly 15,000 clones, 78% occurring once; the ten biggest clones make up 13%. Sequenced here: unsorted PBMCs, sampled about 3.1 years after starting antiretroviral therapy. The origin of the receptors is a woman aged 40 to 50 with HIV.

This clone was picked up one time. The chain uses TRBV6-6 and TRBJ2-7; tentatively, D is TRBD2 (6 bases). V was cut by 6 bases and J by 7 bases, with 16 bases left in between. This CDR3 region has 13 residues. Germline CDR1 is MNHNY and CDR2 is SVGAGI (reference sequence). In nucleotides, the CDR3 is TGTGCCAGCAGGCGGGACCTCCTAGGAGAGCAGTACTTC. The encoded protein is CASRRDLLGEQYF.

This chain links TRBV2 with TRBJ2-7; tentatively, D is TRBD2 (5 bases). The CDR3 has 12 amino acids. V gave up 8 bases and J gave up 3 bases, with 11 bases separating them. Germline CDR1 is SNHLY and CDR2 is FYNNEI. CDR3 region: CASLTTVYEQYF. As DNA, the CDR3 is TGTGCCAGCCTGACTACCGTCTACGAGCAGTACTTC.

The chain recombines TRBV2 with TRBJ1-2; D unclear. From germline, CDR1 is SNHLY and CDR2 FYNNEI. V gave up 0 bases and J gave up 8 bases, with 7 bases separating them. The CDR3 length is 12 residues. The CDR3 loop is CASSEASTGYTF. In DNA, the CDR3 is TGTGCCAGCAGTGAAGCGAGTACCGGCTACACCTTC.

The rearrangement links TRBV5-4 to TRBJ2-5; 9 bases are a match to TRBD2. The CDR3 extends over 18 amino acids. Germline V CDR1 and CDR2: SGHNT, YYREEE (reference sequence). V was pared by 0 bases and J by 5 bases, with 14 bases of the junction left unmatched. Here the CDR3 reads CASSLGGSGGHGVETQYF. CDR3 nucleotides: TGTGCCAGCAGCTTGGGGGGTAGCGGGGGACACGGGGTGGAGACCCAGTACTTC. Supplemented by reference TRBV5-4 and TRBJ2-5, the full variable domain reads ETGVTQSPTHLIKTRGQQVTLRCSSQSGHNTVSWYQQALGQGPQFIFQYYREEENGRGNFPPRFSGLQFPNYSSELNVNALELDDSALYLCASSLGGSGGHGVETQYFGPGTRLLVL.

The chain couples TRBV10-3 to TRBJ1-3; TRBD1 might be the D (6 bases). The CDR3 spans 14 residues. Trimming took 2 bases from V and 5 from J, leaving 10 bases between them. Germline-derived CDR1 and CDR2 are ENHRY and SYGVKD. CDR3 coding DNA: TGTGCCATCAGTGAGGGCAGGGGACGAAACACCATATATTTT. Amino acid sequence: CAISEGRGRNTIYF.

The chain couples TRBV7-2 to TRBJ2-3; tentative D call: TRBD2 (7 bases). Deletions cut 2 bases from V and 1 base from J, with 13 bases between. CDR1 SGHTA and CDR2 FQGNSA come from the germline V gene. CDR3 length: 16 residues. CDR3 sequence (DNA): TGTGCCAGCAGCTTACTTGGGAGGGGGGGCACAGATACGCAGTATTTT. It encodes CASSLLGRGGTDTQYF.

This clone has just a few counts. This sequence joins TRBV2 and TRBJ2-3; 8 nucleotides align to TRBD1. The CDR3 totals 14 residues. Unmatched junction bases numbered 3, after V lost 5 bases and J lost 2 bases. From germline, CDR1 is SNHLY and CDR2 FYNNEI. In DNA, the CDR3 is TGTGCCAGCAGTCCGGGACAGGCCACAGATACGCAGTATTTT. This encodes CASSPGQATDTQYF.

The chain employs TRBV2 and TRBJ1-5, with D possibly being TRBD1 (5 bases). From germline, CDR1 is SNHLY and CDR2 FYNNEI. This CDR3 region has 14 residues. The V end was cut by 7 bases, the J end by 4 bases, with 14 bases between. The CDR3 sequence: CASKGDLGNQPQHF. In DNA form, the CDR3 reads TGTGCCAGCAAAGGGGACTTGGGGAATCAGCCCCAGCATTTT.

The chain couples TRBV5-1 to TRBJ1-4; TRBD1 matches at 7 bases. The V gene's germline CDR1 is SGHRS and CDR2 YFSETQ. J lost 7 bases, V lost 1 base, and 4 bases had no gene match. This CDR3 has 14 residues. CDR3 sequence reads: CASSLTGEGEKLFF. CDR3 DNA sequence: TGCGCCAGCAGCTTGACAGGGGAGGGTGAAAAACTGTTTTTT.

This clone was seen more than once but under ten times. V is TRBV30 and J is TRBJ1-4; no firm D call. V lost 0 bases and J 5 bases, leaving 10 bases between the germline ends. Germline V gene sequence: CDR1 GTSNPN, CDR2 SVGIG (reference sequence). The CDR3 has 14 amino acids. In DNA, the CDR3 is TGTGCCTGGAGTGTACCGTATGGGAATGAAAAACTGTTTTTT. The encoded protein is CAWSVPYGNEKLFF.

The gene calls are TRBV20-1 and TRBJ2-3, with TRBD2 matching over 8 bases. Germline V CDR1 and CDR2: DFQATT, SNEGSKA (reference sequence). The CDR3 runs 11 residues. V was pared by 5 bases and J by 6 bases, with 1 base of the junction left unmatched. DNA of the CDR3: TGCAGTGCTCGACTAGCGGATACGCAGTATTTT. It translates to CSARLADTQYF.

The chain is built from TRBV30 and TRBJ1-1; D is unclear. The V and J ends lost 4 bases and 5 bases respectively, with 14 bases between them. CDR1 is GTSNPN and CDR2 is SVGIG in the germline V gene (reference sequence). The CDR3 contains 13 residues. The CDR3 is CAWTNGVGTEAFF. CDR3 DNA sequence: TGTGCCTGGACCAATGGAGTAGGTACTGAAGCTTTCTTT.

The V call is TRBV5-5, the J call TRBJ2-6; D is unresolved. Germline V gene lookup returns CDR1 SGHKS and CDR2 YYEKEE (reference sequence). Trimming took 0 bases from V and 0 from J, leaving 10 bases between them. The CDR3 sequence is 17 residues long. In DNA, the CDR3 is TGTGCCAGCAGCTTGGCCTTCGGCATCTCTGGGGCCAACGTCCTGACTTTC. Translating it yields CASSLAFGISGANVLTF.

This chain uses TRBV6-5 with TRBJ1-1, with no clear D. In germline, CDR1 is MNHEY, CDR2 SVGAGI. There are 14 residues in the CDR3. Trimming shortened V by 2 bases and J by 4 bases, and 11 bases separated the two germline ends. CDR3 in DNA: TGTGCCAGCAGTTACCGTGGGATTAGCACTGAAGCTTTCTTT. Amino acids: CASSYRGISTEAFF.

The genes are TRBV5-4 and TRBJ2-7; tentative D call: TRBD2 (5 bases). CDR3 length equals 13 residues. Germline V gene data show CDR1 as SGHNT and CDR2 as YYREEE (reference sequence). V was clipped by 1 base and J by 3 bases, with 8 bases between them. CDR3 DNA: TGTGCCAGCAGCTTGTATCGGGGCTACGAGCAGTACTTC. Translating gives CASSLYRGYEQYF.

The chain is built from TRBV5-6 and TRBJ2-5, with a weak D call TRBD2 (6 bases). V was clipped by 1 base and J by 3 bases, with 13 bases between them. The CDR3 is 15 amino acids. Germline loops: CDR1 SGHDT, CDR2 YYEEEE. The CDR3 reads CASSLRLGREETQYF. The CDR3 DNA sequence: TGTGCCAGCAGCTTGAGACTAGGGCGGGAAGAGACCCAGTACTTC. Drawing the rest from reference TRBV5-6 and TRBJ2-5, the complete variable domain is DAGVTQSPTHLIKTRGQQVTLRCSPKSGHDTVSWYQQALGQGPQFIFQYYEEEERQRGNFPDRFSGHQFPNYSSELNVNALLLGDSALYLCASSLRLGREETQYFGPGTRLLVL.

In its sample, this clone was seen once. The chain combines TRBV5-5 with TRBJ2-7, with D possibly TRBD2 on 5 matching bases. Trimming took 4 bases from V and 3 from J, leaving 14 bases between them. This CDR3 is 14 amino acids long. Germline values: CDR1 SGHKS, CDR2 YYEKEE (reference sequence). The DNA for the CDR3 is TGTGCCAGCAGCCGGTCGGACGGGAACTACGAGCAGTACTTC. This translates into CASSRSDGNYEQYF.

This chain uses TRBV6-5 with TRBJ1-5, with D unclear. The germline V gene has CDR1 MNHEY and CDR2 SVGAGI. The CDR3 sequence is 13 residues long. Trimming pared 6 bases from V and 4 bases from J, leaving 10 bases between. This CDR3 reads CASRRDGNQPQHF. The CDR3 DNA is TGTGCCAGCAGAAGAGACGGAAATCAGCCCCAGCATTTT.

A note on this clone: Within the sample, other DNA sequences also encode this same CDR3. This CDR3 reads CASSYRGGNQPQHF. The CDR3 DNA sequence: TGTGCCAGCAGTTACAGAGGGGGCAATCAGCCCCAGCATTTT. This chain connects TRBV6-6 to TRBJ1-5; a weak D match, TRBD1 (5 bases). This CDR3 spans 14 amino acids. Trimming removed 2 bases from V and 2 bases from J, with 7 bases in between. CDR1 MNHNY and CDR2 SVGAGI come from the germline V gene (reference sequence).

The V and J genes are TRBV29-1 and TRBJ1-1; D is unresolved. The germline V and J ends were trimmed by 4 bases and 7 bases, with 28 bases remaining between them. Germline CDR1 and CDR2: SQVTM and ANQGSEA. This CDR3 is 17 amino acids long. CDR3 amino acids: CSVVSSADGVGVYEAFF. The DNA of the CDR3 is TGCAGCGTTGTGAGTTCGGCGGACGGGGTTGGGGTTTATGAAGCTTTCTTT.

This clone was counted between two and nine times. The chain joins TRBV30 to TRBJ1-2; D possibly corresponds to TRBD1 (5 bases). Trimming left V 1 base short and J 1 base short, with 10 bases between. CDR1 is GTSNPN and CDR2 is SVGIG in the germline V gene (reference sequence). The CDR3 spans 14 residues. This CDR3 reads CAWSASGGNYGYTF. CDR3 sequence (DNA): TGTGCCTGGAGTGCATCTGGGGGTAACTATGGCTACACCTTC.